These T cell receptor beta chains were read from a single sample in a study of shared clonotypes between healthy human individuals. The assay was immunoSEQ multiplex PCR, and TCRdb's table has in-frame clones only and misses some. Here the sample spans about 600,000 clones, 98% being singletons. The specimen was naive CD8+ T cells sorted from blood. These receptor sequences come from a man aged 25-40 years in good health. The conserved cysteine and the conserved F or W are not part of the CDR3 here.

ASSQGWLREQY 11 TRBJ2-7 TRBV4-1
SVLGWLAGITDTQY 14 TRBJ2-3 TRBV29-1
ASSGATGVPYEQY 13 TRBJ2-7 TRBV5-5
ASTADRGLYSEQY 13 TRBJ2-7 TRBV6-5
ASSLGANEQF 10 TRBJ2-1 TRBV11-2
ASSLAAGDIHEQY 13 TRBJ2-7 TRBV7-8
ASSQDSGTGEGEQF 14 TRBJ2-1 TRBV4-3
ASSWTRTGVDYEQY 14 TRBJ2-7 TRBV7-2
ASSSGRGYYEQY 12 TRBJ2-7 TRBV6-5
ASRGDFSYNEQF 12 TRBJ2-1 TRBV7-8
ASSNTGLVVGETQY 14 TRBJ2-5 TRBV27
ASSLGGISYEQY 12 TRBJ2-7 TRBV7-6
ASGTSGAYNEQF 12 TRBJ2-1 TRBV7-2
ASSLDLDRSYEQY 13 TRBJ2-7 TRBV11-2
ASSMGLAGTEQY 12 TRBJ2-7 TRBV27